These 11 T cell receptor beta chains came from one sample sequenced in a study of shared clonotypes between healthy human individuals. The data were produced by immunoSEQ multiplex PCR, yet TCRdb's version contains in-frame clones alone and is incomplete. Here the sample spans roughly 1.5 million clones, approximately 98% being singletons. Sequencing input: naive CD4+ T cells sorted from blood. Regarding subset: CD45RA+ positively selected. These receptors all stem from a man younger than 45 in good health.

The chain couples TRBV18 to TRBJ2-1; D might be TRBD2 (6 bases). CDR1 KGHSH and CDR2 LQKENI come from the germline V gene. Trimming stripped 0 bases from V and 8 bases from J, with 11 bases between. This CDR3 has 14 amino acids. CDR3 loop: CASSPPEGPYEQFF. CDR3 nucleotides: TGTGCCAGCTCACCACCGGAGGGTCCGTATGAGCAGTTCTTC.

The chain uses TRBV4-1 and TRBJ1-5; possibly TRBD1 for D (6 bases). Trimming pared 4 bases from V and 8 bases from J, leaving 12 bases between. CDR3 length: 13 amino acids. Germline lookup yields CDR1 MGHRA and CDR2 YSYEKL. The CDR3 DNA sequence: TGCGCCAGCAGCCGACAGGTGTATGAGCCCCAGCATTTT. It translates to CASSRQVYEPQHF.

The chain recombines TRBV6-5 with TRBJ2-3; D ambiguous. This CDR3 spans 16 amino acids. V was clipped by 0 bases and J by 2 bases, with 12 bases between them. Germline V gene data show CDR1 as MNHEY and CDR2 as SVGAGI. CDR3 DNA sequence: TGTGCCAGCAGTTACTCGAAATCTCCGTTCACAGATACGCAGTATTTT. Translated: CASSYSKSPFTDTQYF.

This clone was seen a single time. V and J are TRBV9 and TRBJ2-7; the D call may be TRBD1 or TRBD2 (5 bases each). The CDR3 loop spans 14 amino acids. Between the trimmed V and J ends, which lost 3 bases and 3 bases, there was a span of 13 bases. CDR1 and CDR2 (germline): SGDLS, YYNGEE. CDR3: CASSEGGGGYEQYF. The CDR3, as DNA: TGTGCCAGCAGCGAAGGTGGTGGGGGCTACGAGCAGTACTTC.

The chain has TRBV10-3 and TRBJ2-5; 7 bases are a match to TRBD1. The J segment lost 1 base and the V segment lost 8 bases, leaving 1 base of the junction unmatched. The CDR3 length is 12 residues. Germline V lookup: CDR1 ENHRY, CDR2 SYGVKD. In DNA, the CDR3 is TGTGCCATCGGACAGGCCCAAGAGACCCAGTACTTC. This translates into CAIGQAQETQYF.

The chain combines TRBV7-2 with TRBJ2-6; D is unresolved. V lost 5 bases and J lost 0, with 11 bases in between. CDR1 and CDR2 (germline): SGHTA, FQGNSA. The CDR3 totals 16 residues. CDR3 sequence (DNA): TGTGCCAGCAGCCTCTCGTCTATCTCTGGGGCCAACGTCCTGACTTTC. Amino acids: CASSLSSISGANVLTF.

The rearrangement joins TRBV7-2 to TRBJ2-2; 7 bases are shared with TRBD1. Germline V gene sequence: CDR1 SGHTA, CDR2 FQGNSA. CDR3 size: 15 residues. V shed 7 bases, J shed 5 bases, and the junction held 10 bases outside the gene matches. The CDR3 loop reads CASTHRQGGTGELFF. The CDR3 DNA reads TGTGCCAGCACCCATCGACAGGGTGGTACCGGGGAGCTGTTTTTT. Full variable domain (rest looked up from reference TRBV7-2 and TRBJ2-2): GAGVSQSPSNKVTEKGKDVELRCDPISGHTALYWYRQSLGQGLEFLIYFQGNSAPDKSGLPSDRFSAERTGGSVSTLTIQRTQQEDSAVYLCASTHRQGGTGELFFGEGSRLTVL.

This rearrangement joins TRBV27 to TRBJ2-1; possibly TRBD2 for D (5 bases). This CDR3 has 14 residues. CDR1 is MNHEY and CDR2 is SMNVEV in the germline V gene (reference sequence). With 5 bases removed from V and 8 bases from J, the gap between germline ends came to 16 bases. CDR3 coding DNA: TGTGCCAGCAGTCACCCACCCGAGGAGGATGAGCAGTTCTTC. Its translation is CASSHPPEEDEQFF.

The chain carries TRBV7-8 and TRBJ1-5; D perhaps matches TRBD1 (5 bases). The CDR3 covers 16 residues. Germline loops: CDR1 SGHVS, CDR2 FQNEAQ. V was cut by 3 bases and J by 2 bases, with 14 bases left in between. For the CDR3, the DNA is TGTGCCAGCAGCTTTGGGGTTCAGGGAGGCAATCAGCCCCAGCATTTT. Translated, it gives CASSFGVQGGNQPQHF. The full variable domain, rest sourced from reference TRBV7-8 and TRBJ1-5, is GAGVSQSPRYKVAKRGQDVALRCDPISGHVSLFWYQQALGQGPEFLTYFQNEAQLDKSGLPSDRFFAERPEGSVSTLKIQRTQQEDSAVYLCASSFGVQGGNQPQHFGDGTRLSIL.

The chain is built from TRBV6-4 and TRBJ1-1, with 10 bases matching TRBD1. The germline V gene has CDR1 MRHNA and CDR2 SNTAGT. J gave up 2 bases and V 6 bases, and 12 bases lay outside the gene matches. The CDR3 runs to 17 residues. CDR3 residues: CASRVRRQGAFNTEAFF. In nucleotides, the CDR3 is TGTGCCAGCAGGGTTAGGAGACAGGGGGCTTTTAACACTGAAGCTTTCTTT.

The chain's CDR3 is CAISESLAAGEQYF. The CDR3, as DNA: TGTGCCATCAGTGAGTCACTAGCCGCGGGCGAGCAGTACTTC. This chain links TRBV10-3 with TRBJ2-7; D may be TRBD2 (6 bases). The CDR3 consists of 14 residues. Trimming took off 0 bases at V and 6 bases at J, with 12 bases between the two ends. From germline, CDR1 is ENHRY and CDR2 SYGVKD.